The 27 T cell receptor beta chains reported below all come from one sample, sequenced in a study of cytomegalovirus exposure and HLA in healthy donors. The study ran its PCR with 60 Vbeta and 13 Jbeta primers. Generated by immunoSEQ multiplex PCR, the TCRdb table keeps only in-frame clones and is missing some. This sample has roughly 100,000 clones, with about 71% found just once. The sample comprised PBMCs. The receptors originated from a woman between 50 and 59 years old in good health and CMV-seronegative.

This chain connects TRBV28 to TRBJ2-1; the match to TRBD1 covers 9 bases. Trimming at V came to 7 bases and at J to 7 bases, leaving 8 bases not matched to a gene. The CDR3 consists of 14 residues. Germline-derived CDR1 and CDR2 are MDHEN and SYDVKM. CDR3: CASTIGTGRNEQFF. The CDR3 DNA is TGTGCCAGCACCATCGGGACAGGGAGGAATGAGCAGTTCTTC.

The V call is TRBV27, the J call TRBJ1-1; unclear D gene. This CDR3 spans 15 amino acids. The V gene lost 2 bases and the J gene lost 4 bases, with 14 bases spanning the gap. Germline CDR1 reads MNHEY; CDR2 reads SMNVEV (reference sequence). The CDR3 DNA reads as TGTGCCAGCAGTTTACGAGGCATGATGGGCACTGAAGCTTTCTTT. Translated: CASSLRGMMGTEAFF.

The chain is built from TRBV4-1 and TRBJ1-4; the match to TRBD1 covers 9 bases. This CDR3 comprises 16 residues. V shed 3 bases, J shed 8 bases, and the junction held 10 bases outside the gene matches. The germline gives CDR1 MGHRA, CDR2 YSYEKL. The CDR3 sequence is CASSHLPGQGNEKLFF. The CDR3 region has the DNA TGCGCCAGCAGCCATCTTCCGGGACAGGGAAACGAAAAACTGTTTTTT.

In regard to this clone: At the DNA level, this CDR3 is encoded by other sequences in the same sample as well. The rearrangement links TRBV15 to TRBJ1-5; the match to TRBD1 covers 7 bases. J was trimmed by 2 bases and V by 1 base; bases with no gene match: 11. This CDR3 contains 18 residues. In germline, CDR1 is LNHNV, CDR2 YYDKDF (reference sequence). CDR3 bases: TGTGCCACCAGCAGAGCGAACAGGGGATCCATAGGCAATCAGCCCCAGCATTTT. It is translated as CATSRANRGSIGNQPQHF.

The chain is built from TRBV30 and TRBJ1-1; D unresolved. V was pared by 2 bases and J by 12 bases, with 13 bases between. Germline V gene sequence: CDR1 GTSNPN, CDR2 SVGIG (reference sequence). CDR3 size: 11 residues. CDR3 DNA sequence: TGTGCCTGGAGTATGAGGGTTTCAACTTTCTTT. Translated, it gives CAWSMRVSTFF.

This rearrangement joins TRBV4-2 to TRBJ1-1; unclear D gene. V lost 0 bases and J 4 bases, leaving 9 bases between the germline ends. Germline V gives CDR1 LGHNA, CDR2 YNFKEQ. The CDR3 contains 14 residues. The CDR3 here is CASSQDQLGTEAFF. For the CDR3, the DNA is TGTGCCAGCAGCCAAGATCAGCTAGGCACTGAAGCTTTCTTT.

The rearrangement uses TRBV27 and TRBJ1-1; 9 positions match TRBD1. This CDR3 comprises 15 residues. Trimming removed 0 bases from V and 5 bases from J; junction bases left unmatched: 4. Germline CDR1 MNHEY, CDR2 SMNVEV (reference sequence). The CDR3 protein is CASSLSGTGFTEAFF. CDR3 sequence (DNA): TGTGCCAGCAGTTTATCCGGGACAGGGTTTACTGAAGCTTTCTTT.

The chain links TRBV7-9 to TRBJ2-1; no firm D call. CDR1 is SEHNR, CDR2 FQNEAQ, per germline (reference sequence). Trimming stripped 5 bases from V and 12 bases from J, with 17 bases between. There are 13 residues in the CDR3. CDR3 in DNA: TGTGCCAGCAGCCCATTTGTCCTGGCAGGGCAGTTCTTC. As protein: CASSPFVLAGQFF.

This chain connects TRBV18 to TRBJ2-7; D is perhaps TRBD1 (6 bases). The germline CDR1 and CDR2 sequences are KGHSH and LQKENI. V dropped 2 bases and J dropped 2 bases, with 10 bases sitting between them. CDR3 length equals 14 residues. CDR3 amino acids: CASSPGTQPYEQYF. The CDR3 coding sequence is TGTGCCAGCTCACCAGGGACACAACCCTACGAGCAGTACTTC.

The CDR3, as DNA: TGTGCCAGCAGTCCTCAGGGTGACAGGACCGGGGAGCTGTTTTTT. It yields the protein CASSPQGDRTGELFF. This chain connects TRBV6-5 to TRBJ2-2; tentatively, D is TRBD1 (6 bases). Germline V lookup: CDR1 MNHEY, CDR2 SVGAGI. V shed 5 bases and J shed 5 bases, with 15 bases lying between them. This CDR3 contains 15 residues.

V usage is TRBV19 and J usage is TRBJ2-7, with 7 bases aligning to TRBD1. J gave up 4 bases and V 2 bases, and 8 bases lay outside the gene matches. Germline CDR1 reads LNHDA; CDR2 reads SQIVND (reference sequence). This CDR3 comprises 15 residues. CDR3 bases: TGTGCCAGTAGTATACGAACAGGGGTTGCGTACGAGCAGTACTTC. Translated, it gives CASSIRTGVAYEQYF.

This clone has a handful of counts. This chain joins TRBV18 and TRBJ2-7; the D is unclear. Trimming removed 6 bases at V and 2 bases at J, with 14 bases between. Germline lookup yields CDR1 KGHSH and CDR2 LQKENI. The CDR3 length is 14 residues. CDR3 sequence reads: CASSAGAMTYEQYF. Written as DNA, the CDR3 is TGTGCCAGCTCCGCCGGAGCGATGACCTACGAGCAGTACTTC.

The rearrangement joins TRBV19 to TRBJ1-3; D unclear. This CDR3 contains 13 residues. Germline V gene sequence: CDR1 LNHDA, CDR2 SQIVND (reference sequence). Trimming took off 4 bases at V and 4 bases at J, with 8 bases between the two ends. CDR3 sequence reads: CASSRRAGNTIYF. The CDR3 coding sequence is TGTGCCAGTAGTAGGCGAGCGGGAAACACCATATATTTT.

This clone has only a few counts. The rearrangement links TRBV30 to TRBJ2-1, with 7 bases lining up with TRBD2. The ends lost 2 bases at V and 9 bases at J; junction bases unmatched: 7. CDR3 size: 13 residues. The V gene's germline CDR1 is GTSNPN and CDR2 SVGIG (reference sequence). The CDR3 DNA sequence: TGTGCCTGGAGTCAAGGACTAGTGTTTGAGCAGTTCTTC. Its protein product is CAWSQGLVFEQFF. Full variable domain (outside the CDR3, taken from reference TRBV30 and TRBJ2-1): SQTIHQWPATLVQPVGSPLSLECTVEGTSNPNLYWYRQAAGRGLQLLFYSVGIGQISSEVPQNLSASRPQDRQFILSSKKLLLSDSGFYLCAWSQGLVFEQFFGPGTRLTVL.

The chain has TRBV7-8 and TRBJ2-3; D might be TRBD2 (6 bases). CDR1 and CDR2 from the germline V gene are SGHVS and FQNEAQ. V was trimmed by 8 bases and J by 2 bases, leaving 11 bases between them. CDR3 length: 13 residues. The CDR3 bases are TGTGCCAGCGCGGGGTACGTCACAGATACGCAGTATTTT. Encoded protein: CASAGYVTDTQYF.

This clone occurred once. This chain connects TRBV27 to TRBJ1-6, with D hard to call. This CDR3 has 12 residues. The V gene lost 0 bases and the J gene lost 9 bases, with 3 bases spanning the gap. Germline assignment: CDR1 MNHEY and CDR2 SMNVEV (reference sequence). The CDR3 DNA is TGTGCCAGCAGTTTATCGAGTTCACCCCTCCACTTT. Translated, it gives CASSLSSSPLHF.

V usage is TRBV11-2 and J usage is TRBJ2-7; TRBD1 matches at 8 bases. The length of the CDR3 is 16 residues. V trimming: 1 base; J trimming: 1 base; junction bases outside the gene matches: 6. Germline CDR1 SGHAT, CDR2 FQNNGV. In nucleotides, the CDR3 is TGTGCCAGCAGCTTAGCGGGACAGGAAAAATCCTACGAGCAGTACTTC. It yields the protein CASSLAGQEKSYEQYF.

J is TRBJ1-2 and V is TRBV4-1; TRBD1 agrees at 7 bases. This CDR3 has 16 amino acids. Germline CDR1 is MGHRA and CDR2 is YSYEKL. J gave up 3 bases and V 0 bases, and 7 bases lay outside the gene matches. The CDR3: CASSQDQGQGDYGYTF. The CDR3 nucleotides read TGCGCCAGCAGCCAAGATCAGGGGCAGGGGGACTATGGCTACACCTTC.

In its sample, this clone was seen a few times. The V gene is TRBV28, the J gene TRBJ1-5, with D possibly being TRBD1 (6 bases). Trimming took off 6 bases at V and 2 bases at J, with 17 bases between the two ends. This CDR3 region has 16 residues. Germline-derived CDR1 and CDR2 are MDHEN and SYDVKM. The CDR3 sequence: CASRENRVLGNQPQHF. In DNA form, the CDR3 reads TGTGCCAGCAGAGAGAACAGGGTATTGGGCAATCAGCCCCAGCATTTT.

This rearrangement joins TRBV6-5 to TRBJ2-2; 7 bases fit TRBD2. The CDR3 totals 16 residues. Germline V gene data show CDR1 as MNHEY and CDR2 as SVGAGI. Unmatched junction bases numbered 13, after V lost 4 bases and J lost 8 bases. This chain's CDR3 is CASSSHGRGREGELFF. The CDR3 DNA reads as TGTGCCAGCAGTTCCCATGGGCGGGGGAGGGAAGGGGAGCTGTTTTTT.

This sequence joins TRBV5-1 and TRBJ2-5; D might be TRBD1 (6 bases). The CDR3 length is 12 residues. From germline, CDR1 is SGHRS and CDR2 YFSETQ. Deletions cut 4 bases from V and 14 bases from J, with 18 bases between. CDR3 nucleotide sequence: TGCGCCAGCAGCGGTACAGGGTCCGGTGGCTACTTC. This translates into CASSGTGSGGYF.

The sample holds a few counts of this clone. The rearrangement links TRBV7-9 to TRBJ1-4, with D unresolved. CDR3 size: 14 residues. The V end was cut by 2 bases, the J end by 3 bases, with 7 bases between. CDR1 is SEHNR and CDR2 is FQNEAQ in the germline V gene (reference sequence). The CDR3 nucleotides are TGTGCCAGCAGCTTATCAGTTGCTAATGAAAAACTGTTTTTT. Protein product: CASSLSVANEKLFF.

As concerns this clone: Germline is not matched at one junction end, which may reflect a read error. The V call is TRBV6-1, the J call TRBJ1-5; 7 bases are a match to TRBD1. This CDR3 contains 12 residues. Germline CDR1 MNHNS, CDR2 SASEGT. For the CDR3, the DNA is TGTGCCAGCGGTGACAGGGTTCAGCCCCAGCATTTT. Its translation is CASGDRVQPQHF.

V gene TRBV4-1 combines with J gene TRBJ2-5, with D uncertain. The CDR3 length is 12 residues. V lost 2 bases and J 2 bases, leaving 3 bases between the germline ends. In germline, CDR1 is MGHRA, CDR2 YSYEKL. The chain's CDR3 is CASSQLQETQYF. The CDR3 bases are TGCGCCAGCAGCCAACTACAAGAGACCCAGTACTTC.

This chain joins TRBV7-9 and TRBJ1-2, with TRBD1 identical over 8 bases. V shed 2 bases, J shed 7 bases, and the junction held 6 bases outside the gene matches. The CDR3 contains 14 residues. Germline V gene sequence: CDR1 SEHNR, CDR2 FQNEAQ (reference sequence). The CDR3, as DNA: TGTGCCAGCAGCTTATCTGGACAGGGAAGTGGCTACACCTTC. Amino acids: CASSLSGQGSGYTF.

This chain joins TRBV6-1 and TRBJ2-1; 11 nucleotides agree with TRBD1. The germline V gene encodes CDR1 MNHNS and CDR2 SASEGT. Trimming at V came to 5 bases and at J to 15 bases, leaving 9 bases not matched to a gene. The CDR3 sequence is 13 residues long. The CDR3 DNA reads TGTGCCAGCAGTACTCGGGACAGGGGGTACTGGTTCTTC. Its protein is CASSTRDRGYWFF.

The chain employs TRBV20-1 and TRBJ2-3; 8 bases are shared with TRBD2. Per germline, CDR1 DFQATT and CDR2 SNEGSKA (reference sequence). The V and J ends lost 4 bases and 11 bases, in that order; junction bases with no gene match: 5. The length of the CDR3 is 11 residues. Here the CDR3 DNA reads TGCAGTGCTATAAGGAGCGGGGGGCAGTATTTT. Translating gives CSAIRSGGQYF.